This TCR beta chain appears in the sequencing data of a study of blood T cell repertoires in COVID-19. Germline V gene lookup returns CDR1 MGHRA and CDR2 YSYEKL. This CDR3 comprises 16 residues. Unmatched junction bases numbered 9, after V lost 4 bases and J lost 9 bases. In the study's own analysis: By means of reference gene primer amplification, nucleated cell counts were estimated. Sequencing used immunoSEQ multiplex PCR; TCRdb keeps in-frame clones, though not all of them. V, J and clone size reflect that table, while D and trimming were determined from the DNA. The sample shows some 300,000 clones, roughly 86% of them seen only once.

Material for sequencing was PBMCs or T cells enriched from blood (not recorded which). The TCR originated in a woman in her fifties or sixties who had been exposed to COVID-19. The rearrangement uses TRBV4-1 and TRBJ1-6; 10 positions match TRBD1. CDR3 coding DNA: TGCGCCAGCAGCCGAGAGTCGACAGGGGGCTCTTCACCCCTCCACTTT. It is translated as CASSRESTGGSSPLHF.